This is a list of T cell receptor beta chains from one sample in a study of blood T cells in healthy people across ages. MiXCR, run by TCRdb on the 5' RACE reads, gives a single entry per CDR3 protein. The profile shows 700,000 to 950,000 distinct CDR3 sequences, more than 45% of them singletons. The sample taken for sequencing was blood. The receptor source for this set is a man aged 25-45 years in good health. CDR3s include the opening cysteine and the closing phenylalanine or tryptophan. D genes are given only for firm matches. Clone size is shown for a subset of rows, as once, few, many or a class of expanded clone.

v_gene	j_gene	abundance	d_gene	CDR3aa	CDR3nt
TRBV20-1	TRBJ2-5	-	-	CSTGLDYQETQYF	TGCAGTACTGGACTGGACTATCAAGAGACCCAGTACTTC
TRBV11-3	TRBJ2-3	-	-	CASSSSLLNTQYF	TGTGCCAGCAGCTCCTCCCTGCTAAATACGCAGTATTTT
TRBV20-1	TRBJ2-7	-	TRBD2	CSSPAPGAGVYEQYF	TGCAGTTCCCCAGCCCCCGGAGCGGGGGTATACGAGCAGTACTTC
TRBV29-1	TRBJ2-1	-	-	CSVEQGGDSEQFF	TGCAGCGTTGAACAGGGGGGGGATAGTGAGCAGTTCTTC
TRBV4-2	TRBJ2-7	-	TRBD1	CASSQGGGPGQGYEQYF	TGTGCCAGCAGCCAAGGAGGAGGTCCGGGACAGGGTTACGAGCAGTACTTC
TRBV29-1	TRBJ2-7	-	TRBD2	CSVEVRRAGGPNQPYEQYF	TGCAGCGTTGAAGTTAGGAGGGCGGGAGGACCGAATCAACCCTACGAGCAGTACTTC
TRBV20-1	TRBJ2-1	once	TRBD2	CSASLAGGSSEQFF	TGCAGTGCCTCACTAGCGGGAGGATCGAGTGAGCAGTTCTTC
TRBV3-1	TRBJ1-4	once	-	CASSREGITNEKLFF	TGTGCCAGCAGCCGAGAGGGGATAACTAATGAAAAACTGTTTTTT
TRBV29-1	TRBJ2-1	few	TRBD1	CSVEDRGQVSSYNEQFF	TGCAGCGTTGAAGATCGGGGACAGGTTAGCTCCTACAATGAGCAGTTCTTC
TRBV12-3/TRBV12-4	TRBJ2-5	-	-	CASSPRLVTQETQYF	TGTGCCAGCAGCCCAAGACTAGTGACACAAGAGACCCAGTACTTC
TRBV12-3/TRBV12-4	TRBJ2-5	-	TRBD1	CASSSQTGGETQYF	TGTGCCAGCAGTTCCCAGACAGGGGGAGAGACCCAGTACTTC
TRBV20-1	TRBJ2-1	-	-	CSARVANRASANEQFF	TGCAGTGCTAGAGTAGCAAACAGGGCGAGCGCCAATGAGCAGTTCTTC
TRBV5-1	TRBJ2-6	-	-	CASSSHGGGWSALGGANVLTF	TGCGCCAGCAGCTCCCACGGAGGGGGATGGAGTGCCCTTGGAGGGGCCAACGTCCTGACTTTC
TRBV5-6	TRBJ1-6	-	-	CASGLSPLHF	TGTGCCAGCGGCCTATCCCCCCTCCACTTT
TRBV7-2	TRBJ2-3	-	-	CASATSTDTQYF	TGTGCCAGCGCCACTAGCACAGATACGCAGTATTTT
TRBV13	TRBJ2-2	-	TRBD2	CASGYTSENTGELFF	TGTGCCAGCGGCTACACTAGCGAAAACACCGGGGAGCTGTTTTTT
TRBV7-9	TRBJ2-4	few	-	CASSSPLAKNIQYF	TGTGCCAGCAGCTCCCCCCTAGCCAAAAACATTCAGTACTTC
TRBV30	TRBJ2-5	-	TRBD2	CAWGTRGYETQYF	TGTGCCTGGGGGACTAGAGGGTACGAGACCCAGTACTTC
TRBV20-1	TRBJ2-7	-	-	CSARLGQFYEQYF	TGCAGTGCCCGGTTAGGACAGTTCTACGAGCAGTACTTC
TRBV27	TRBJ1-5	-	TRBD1	CASSTTGAVVPQPQHF	TGTGCCAGCAGTACCACAGGGGCCGTCGTTCCACAGCCCCAGCATTTT
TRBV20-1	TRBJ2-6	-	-	CSADSGAANVLTF	TGCAGTGCCGACTCTGGGGCGGCCAACGTCCTGACTTTC
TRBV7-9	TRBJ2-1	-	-	CASSLISSYNEQFF	TGTGCCAGCAGCTTAATATCGTCCTACAATGAGCAGTTCTTC
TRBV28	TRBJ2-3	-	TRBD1	CASSPGGQGRGDTQYF	TGTGCCAGCAGTCCTGGGGGACAGGGGAGGGGAGATACGCAGTATTTT
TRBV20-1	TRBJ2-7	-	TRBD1	CSATTGDEQYF	TGCAGTGCCACGACAGGGGACGAGCAGTACTTC
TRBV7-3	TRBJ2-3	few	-	CASSLSASEADTQYF	TGTGCCAGCAGCTTAAGCGCTAGTGAGGCAGATACGCAGTATTTT
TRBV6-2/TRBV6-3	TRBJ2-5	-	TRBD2	CASSWGLAMETQYF	TGTGCCAGCAGTTGGGGACTAGCGATGGAGACCCAGTACTTC
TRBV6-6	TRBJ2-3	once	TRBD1	CASREGQGATDTQYF	TGTGCCAGCAGGGAAGGACAGGGCGCAACAGATACGCAGTATTTT
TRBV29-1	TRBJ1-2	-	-	CSVEDSRGASYGYTF	TGCAGCGTTGAAGATTCGCGGGGGGCTAGCTATGGCTACACCTTC
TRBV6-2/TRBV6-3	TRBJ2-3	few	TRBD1	CASSQRDRDTNGPRYTQYF	TGTGCCAGCAGCCAACGGGACAGGGATACGAACGGCCCGCGCTATACGCAGTATTTT
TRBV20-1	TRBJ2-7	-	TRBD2	CSARDLSGSLYEQYF	TGCAGTGCTAGAGACCTGAGCGGGAGCCTCTACGAGCAGTACTTC
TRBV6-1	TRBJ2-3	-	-	CASKRPGPHREDYTDTQYF	TGTGCCAGCAAAAGACCGGGACCGCACAGGGAGGACTACACAGATACGCAGTATTTT
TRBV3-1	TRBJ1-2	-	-	CASSQDEVSLLGYTF	TGTGCCAGCAGCCAAGATGAGGTATCCCTGTTAGGCTACACCTTC
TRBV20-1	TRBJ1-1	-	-	CSASTGQLNTEAFF	TGCAGTGCTAGCACAGGACAGCTGAACACTGAAGCTTTCTTT
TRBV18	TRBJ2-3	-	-	CASSLGQAGPSDTQYF	TGTGCCAGCTCACTGGGACAAGCGGGACCCTCGGATACGCAGTATTTT
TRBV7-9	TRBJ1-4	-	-	CASSLAAPLESNEKLFF	TGTGCCAGCAGCTTAGCGGCCCCTTTGGAGTCGAATGAAAAACTGTTTTTT
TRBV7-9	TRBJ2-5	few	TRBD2	CASSFPGEGETQYF	TGTGCCAGCAGCTTTCCCGGGGAGGGGGAGACCCAGTACTTC
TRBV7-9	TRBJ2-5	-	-	CASSLAHPGETQYF	TGTGCCAGCAGCTTAGCCCACCCGGGGGAGACCCAGTACTTT
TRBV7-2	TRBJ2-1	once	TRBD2	CASSFMSGGHNEQFF	TGTGCCAGCAGCTTTATGAGCGGGGGGCACAATGAGCAGTTCTTC
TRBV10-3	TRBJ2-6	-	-	CAISVSSGANVLTF	TGTGCCATCAGTGTCAGCTCTGGGGCCAACGTCCTGACTTTC
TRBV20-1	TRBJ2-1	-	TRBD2	CSAISGVIYNEQFF	TGCAGTGCTATTAGCGGGGTGATCTACAATGAGCAGTTCTTC
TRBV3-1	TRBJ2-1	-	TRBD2	CASSQGKVMRGGNERFF	TGTGCCAGCAGCCAAGGGAAGGTCATGCGGGGGGGCAATGAGCGGTTCTTC
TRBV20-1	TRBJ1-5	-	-	CSARVRGNQPQHF	TGCAGTGCTAGAGTTAGGGGCAATCAGCCCCAGCATTTT
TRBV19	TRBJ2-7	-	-	CASSSPRGGGSYEQYF	TGTGCCAGTAGTTCCCCTAGGGGCGGAGGATCCTACGAGCAGTACTTC
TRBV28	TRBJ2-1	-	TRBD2	CASSLVTSGKGEQFF	TGTGCCAGCAGTTTAGTAACTAGCGGGAAAGGTGAGCAGTTCTTC
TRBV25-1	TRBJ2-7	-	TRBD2	CANFGGDSSSYEQYF	TGTGCCAACTTCGGGGGGGATTCGAGCTCCTACGAGCAGTACTTC
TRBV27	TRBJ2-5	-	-	CASTSSVARETQYF	TGTGCCAGCACCAGCAGTGTAGCCAGGGAGACCCAGTACTTC
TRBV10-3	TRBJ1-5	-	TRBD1	CAIAGGTGPQHF	TGTGCCATCGCAGGGGGAACGGGGCCCCAGCATTTT
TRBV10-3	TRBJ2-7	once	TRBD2	CAIRSGNSYEQYF	TGTGCCATCAGGAGCGGGAACTCCTACGAGCAGTACTTC